These 22 T cell receptor beta chains were sequenced from one sample in a study of blood T cell repertoires in COVID-19. The data were produced by immunoSEQ multiplex PCR, yet TCRdb's version contains in-frame clones alone and is incomplete. This table holds some 170,000 clones, approximately 89% found once. Sequencing was carried out using peripheral blood. The receptors derive from a woman aged 60 to 75 with acute or convalescent COVID-19.

The J gene is TRBJ1-5, the V gene TRBV19, with a weak D call TRBD1 (6 bases). Trimming left V 7 bases short and J 3 bases short, with 19 bases between. The CDR3 has 16 amino acids. Germline V gene lookup returns CDR1 LNHDA and CDR2 SQIVND (reference sequence). CDR3 bases: TGTGCCAGTAAACCGACAGGTCCGAGGGCCAATCAGCCCCAGCATTTT. Protein product: CASKPTGPRANQPQHF.

The chain recombines TRBV7-9 with TRBJ2-1; the D gene is possibly TRBD2 (5 bases). Germline V gene sequence: CDR1 SEHNR, CDR2 FQNEAQ (reference sequence). V was pared by 5 bases and J by 5 bases, with 16 bases between. The CDR3 totals 15 residues. The DNA for the CDR3 is TGTGCCAGCAGCATGGAACCCCCCGGGGACAATGAGCAGTTCTTC. This encodes CASSMEPPGDNEQFF.

The chain links TRBV11-3 to TRBJ1-2, with 8 bases fitting TRBD1. This CDR3 spans 15 amino acids. The V gene end was trimmed by 1 base and the J gene end by 5 bases; junction bases not matched to a gene: 6. Germline CDR1 and CDR2: SGHNT and YENEEA. The CDR3 sequence is CASSLGPRQGYGYTF. CDR3 nucleotide sequence: TGTGCCAGCAGCTTAGGCCCGAGACAGGGGTATGGCTACACCTTC.

J is TRBJ2-1 and V is TRBV5-5; 9 bases are shared with TRBD2. The CDR3 runs to 14 residues. Germline V gene data show CDR1 as SGHKS and CDR2 as YYEKEE (reference sequence). J lost 9 bases, V lost 4 bases, and 8 bases had no gene match. In DNA, the CDR3 is TGTGCCAGCAGCCTAACAGCGGGAGGACTTGAGCAGTTCTTC. Its protein is CASSLTAGGLEQFF.

The chain has TRBV7-2 and TRBJ2-1, with TRBD2 matching over 9 bases. The CDR3 totals 16 residues. J lost 5 bases, V lost 5 bases, and 10 bases had no gene match. Germline lookup yields CDR1 SGHTA and CDR2 FQGNSA. The CDR3 nucleotides are TGTGCCAGCAGCAACATCGGACTAGCGAGCGACAATGAGCAGTTCTTC. Encoded protein: CASSNIGLASDNEQFF.

This clone was observed a few times. This chain links TRBV3-1 (or the pseudogene TRBV3-2) with TRBJ2-1, with a weak D call TRBD1 (5 bases). V was trimmed by 4 bases and J by 4 bases, leaving 14 bases between them. The CDR3 extends over 15 amino acids. Looked up from germline, CDR1 is LGHDT and CDR2 is YNNKEL (reference sequence). This chain's CDR3 is CASSPSPGLYNEQFF. For the CDR3, the DNA is TGTGCCAGCAGCCCATCTCCAGGGTTATACAATGAGCAGTTCTTC.

The chain recombines TRBV7-8 with TRBJ2-1, with TRBD1 as a possible D gene (5 bases). The CDR3 sequence is 17 residues long. Trimming removed 4 bases from V and 0 bases from J, with 16 bases in between. Germline lookup yields CDR1 SGHVS and CDR2 FQNEAQ. The CDR3 is CASSSLGAGSSYNEQFF. The CDR3 DNA reads TGTGCCAGCAGCTCCCTTGGGGCAGGCAGCTCCTACAATGAGCAGTTCTTC.

This clone was seen a few times. This sequence joins TRBV6-5 and TRBJ1-1; 8 bases agree with TRBD1. The J segment lost 5 bases and the V segment lost 7 bases, leaving 3 bases of the junction unmatched. Germline assignment: CDR1 MNHEY and CDR2 SVGAGI. The CDR3 is 12 amino acids. For the CDR3, the DNA is TGTGCCAGCACCCAGGGGGCGACTGAAGCTTTCTTT. It yields the protein CASTQGATEAFF.

The chain carries TRBV11-3 and TRBJ2-5, with 13 bases that match TRBD2. This CDR3 is built from 18 residues. Germline CDR1 is SGHNT and CDR2 is YENEEA. V trimming: 5 bases; J trimming: 4 bases; junction bases outside the gene matches: 13. CDR3 amino acids: CASSRGLAGRGAGETQYF. The CDR3 coding sequence is TGTGCCAGCAGCAGGGGACTAGCGGGACGGGGGGCCGGAGAGACCCAGTACTTC.

The V and J genes are TRBV7-2 and TRBJ1-1, with a tentative D call TRBD1 (5 bases). Per the germline V gene, CDR1 is SGHTA and CDR2 is FQGNSA. This CDR3 spans 14 amino acids. V was clipped by 5 bases and J by 3 bases, with 13 bases between them. In DNA form, the CDR3 reads TGTGCCAGCAGCCTAGGGGCAGGCCACACTGAAGCTTTCTTT. It encodes CASSLGAGHTEAFF.

The V gene is TRBV4-1, the J gene TRBJ2-7, with 13 positions matching TRBD2. The CDR3 sequence is 18 residues long. Germline V CDR1 and CDR2: MGHRA, YSYEKL. The trim removed 0 bases at V and 3 bases at J, leaving 8 bases unmatched. The chain's CDR3 is CASSQEVGLAGISYEQYF. The CDR3 DNA reads as TGCGCCAGCAGCCAAGAAGTGGGACTAGCGGGAATAAGCTACGAGCAGTACTTC.

This clone has a handful of counts. This chain links TRBV4-1 with TRBJ1-1; possibly TRBD1 for D (5 bases). The CDR3 loop spans 15 amino acids. Germline assignment: CDR1 MGHRA and CDR2 YSYEKL. The V gene lost 0 bases and the J gene lost 5 bases, with 13 bases spanning the gap. The CDR3 nucleotides are TGCGCCAGCAGCCAAGAACCAGGGAGGGAGACTGAAGCTTTCTTT. Its translation: CASSQEPGRETEAFF.

The chain recombines TRBV11-3 with TRBJ2-5; D possibly corresponds to TRBD2 (6 bases). V was cut by 4 bases and J by 7 bases, with 22 bases left in between. The CDR3 has 16 residues. Germline CDR1 and CDR2: SGHNT and YENEEA. The CDR3 nucleotides are TGTGCCAGCAGCTCTGGGGCGCAGGGAACGGAGGGGACCCAGTACTTC. Its protein product is CASSSGAQGTEGTQYF.

The chain employs TRBV6-5 and TRBJ2-4, with TRBD1 identical over 10 bases. V lost 8 bases, J lost 8 bases, and 6 bases stayed unmatched. Germline V gene sequence: CDR1 MNHEY, CDR2 SVGAGI. CDR3 length: 13 residues. DNA for the CDR3: TGTGCCAGCCGGACAGGGGGGGTGGACATTCAGTACTTC. This codes for CASRTGGVDIQYF.

The chain joins TRBV9 to TRBJ1-1, with a weak D call TRBD1 (5 bases). Trimming pared 0 bases from V and 1 base from J, leaving 10 bases between. This CDR3 is built from 15 residues. Germline assignment: CDR1 SGDLS and CDR2 YYNGEE. CDR3 in amino acids: CASSVGPQANTEAFF. The CDR3, as DNA: TGTGCCAGCAGCGTAGGACCACAGGCGAACACTGAAGCTTTCTTT.

The V and J genes are TRBV5-1 and TRBJ2-3; D is possibly TRBD1 (6 bases). Per germline, CDR1 SGHRS and CDR2 YFSETQ. Trimming pared 3 bases from V and 4 bases from J, leaving 9 bases between. The CDR3 totals 13 residues. The CDR3 is CASSYPGADTQYF. The CDR3 region has the DNA TGCGCCAGCAGCTACCCAGGGGCAGATACGCAGTATTTT.

Concerning this clone itself: Within the sample, other DNA sequences also encode this same CDR3. This sequence joins TRBV6-5 and TRBJ1-2, with TRBD1 as a possible D gene (6 bases). The CDR3 has 13 residues. Trimming stripped 5 bases from V and 5 bases from J, with 12 bases between. Looked up from germline, CDR1 is MNHEY and CDR2 is SVGAGI. The CDR3 is CASSPDRSYGYTF. For the CDR3, the DNA is TGTGCCAGCAGTCCCGACAGGTCGTATGGCTACACCTTC.

The genes are TRBV29-1 and TRBJ1-1, with a tentative D call TRBD1 (5 bases). V shed 5 bases and J shed 7 bases, with 20 bases lying between them. The CDR3 extends over 14 amino acids. The germline CDR1 and CDR2 sequences are SQVTM and ANQGSEA. CDR3 DNA: TGCAGCGTTTTTGGCTTCACAGGAGCACTTGAAGCTTTCTTT. Its protein product is CSVFGFTGALEAFF.

The chain carries TRBV30 and TRBJ1-2; perhaps TRBD1 as D (6 bases). This CDR3 region has 12 residues. CDR1 is GTSNPN, CDR2 SVGIG, per germline (reference sequence). Between the trimmed V and J ends, which lost 0 bases and 8 bases, there was a span of 10 bases. In DNA form, the CDR3 reads TGTGCCTGGAGTGTATCGCAGGGGGGCTACACCTTC. Protein product: CAWSVSQGGYTF.

This clone was picked up a small number of times. The CDR3 region is CASTPWGEWSGELFF. The CDR3 bases are TGTGCCAGCACTCCCTGGGGGGAGTGGTCCGGGGAGCTGTTTTTT. The gene calls are TRBV27 and TRBJ2-2; D is perhaps TRBD2 (6 bases). Deletions cut 7 bases from V and 6 bases from J, with 18 bases between. CDR1 MNHEY and CDR2 SMNVEV come from the germline V gene (reference sequence). The CDR3 loop spans 15 amino acids.

This chain connects TRBV25-1 to TRBJ1-4; the D is unclear. CDR3 length: 13 amino acids. V was shortened by 8 bases and J by 4 bases, with 11 bases between the two germline ends. Germline loops: CDR1 MGHDK, CDR2 SYGVNS. The CDR3: CASQTPVNEKLFF. The CDR3 nucleotides read TGTGCCAGCCAGACTCCCGTTAATGAAAAACTGTTTTTT. The variable domain in full, completed from reference TRBV25-1 and TRBJ1-4, reads EADIYQTPRYLVIGTGKKITLECSQTMGHDKMYWYQQDPGMELHLIHYSYGVNSTEKGDLSSESTVSRIRTEHFPLTLESARPSHTSQYLCASQTPVNEKLFFGSGTQLSVL.

The V call is TRBV28, the J call TRBJ2-4; 7 nucleotides match TRBD2. V dropped 3 bases and J dropped 0; count of bases not matched to a gene: 8. From germline, CDR1 is MDHEN and CDR2 SYDVKM. The length of the CDR3 is 17 residues. CDR3 in amino acids: CASSFSTGTTAKNIQYF. The CDR3 DNA reads as TGTGCCAGCAGTTTCTCTACCGGGACTACAGCCAAAAACATTCAGTACTTC.